This T cell receptor (beta chain) derives from a study of blood T cell repertoires in COVID-19. Study at large: Researchers got acute and convalescent COVID-19 samples from the United States, Italy and Spain.

CDR1 MNHEY and CDR2 SVGEGT come from the germline V gene. V shed 2 bases and J shed 10 bases, with 9 bases lying between them. This CDR3 is 12 amino acids long. As handled by the study authors: For nucleated cells, counts were estimated from reference gene primer amplification. Only in-frame clones appear in the TCRdb table, and some are missing; sequencing was by immunoSEQ multiplex PCR. That table is the source of V, J and clone size, and D and trimming were worked out from the DNA. The data hold approximately 150,000 clones, with approximately 82% observed a single time. The chain has TRBV6-2 or TRBV6-3 and TRBJ2-1; no clear D gene. The sample consisted of peripheral blood. The clonotype was recovered from a man in his sixties with active or convalescent COVID-19. The CDR3 nucleotides read TGTGCCAGCAGTTACCCGGTGGAGGAGCAGTTCTTC. It yields the protein CASSYPVEEQFF.